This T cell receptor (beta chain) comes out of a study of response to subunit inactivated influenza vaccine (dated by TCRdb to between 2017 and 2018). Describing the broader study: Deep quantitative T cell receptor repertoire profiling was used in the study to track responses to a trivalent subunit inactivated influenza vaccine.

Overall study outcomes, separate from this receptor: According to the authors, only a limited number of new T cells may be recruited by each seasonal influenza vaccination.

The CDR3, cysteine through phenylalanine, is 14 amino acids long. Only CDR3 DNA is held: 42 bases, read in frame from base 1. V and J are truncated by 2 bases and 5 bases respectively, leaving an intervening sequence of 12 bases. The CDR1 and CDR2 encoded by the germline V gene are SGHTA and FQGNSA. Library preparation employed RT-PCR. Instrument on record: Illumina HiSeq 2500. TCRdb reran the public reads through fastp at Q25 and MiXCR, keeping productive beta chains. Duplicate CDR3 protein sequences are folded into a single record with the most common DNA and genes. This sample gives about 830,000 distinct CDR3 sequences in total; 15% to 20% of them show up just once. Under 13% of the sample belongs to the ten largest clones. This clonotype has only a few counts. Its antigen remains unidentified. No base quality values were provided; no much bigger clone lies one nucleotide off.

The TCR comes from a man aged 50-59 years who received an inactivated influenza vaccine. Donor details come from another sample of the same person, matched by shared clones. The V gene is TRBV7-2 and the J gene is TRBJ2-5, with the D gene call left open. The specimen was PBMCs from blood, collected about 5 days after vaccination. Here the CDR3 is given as CASSLTRALETQYF. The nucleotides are TGTGCCAGCAGCTTAACCCGGGCTTTGGAGACCCAGTACTTC. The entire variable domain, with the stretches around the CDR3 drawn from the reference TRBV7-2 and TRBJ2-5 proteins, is GAGVSQSPSNKVTEKGKDVELRCDPISGHTALYWYRQSLGQGLEFLIYFQGNSAPDKSGLPSDRFSAERTGGSVSTLTIQRTQQEDSAVYLCASSLTRALETQYFGPGTRLLVL.